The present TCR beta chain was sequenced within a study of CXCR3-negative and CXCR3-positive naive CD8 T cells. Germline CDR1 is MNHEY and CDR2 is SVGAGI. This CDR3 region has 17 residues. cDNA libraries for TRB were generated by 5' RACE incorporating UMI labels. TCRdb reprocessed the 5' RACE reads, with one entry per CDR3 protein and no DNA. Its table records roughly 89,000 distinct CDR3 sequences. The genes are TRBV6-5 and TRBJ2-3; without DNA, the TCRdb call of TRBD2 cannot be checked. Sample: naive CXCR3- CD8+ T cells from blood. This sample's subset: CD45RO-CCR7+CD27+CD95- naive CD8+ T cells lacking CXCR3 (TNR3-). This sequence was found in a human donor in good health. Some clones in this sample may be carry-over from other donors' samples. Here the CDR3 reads CASSYSSSGLITDTQYF.